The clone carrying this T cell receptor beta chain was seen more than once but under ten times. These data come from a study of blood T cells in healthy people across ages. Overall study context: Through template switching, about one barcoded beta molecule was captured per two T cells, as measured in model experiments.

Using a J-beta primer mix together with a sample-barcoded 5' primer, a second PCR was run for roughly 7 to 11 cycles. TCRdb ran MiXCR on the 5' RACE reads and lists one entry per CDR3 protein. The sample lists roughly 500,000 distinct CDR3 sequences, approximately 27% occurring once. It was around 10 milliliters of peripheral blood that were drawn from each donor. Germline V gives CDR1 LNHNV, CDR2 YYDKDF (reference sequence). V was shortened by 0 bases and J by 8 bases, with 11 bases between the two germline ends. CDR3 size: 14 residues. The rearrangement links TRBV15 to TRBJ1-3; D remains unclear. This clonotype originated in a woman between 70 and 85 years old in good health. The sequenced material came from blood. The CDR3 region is CATSREAPGYTIYF. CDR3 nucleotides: TGTGCCACCAGCAGAGAAGCACCAGGTTACACCATATATTTT.